This is a list of T cell receptor beta chains from one sample in a study of identical twins. TCRdb ran MiXCR on the 5' RACE reads and lists one entry per CDR3 protein. The table shows 350,000 to 450,000 distinct CDR3 sequences, with approximately 17% occurring only once. Sequenced input: naive T cells sorted from blood. Receptors originate from a man between 45 and 60 years old in good health. CDR3s include the opening cysteine and the closing phenylalanine or tryptophan. Fields, in order: D gene, J gene, clone size, V gene, CDR3 DNA, CDR3 protein. D genes are given only for firm matches. Clone size appears in some rows only: once, few, many, or a class for an expanded clone.

>NA|TRBJ1-1|NA|TRBV7-8
TGTGCCAGCAGCTCCGGACGGCACACTGAAGCTTTCTTT
CASSSGRHTEAFF
>NA|TRBJ2-5|NA|TRBV2
TGTGCCAGCAGTGTGGTCAGGATGGAGACCCAGTACTTC
CASSVVRMETQYF
>NA|TRBJ2-1|NA|TRBV7-9
TGTGCCAGCAGCATCTCTAGGTCTTACTTCAATGAGCAGTTCTTC
CASSISRSYFNEQFF
>NA|TRBJ1-2|NA|TRBV15
TGTGCCACCAGCCCCGATACTAACTATGGCTACACCTTC
CATSPDTNYGYTF
>TRBD2|TRBJ2-1|few|TRBV15
TGTGCCACCAGCACCGACCTAGCGGCCTACAATGAGCAGTTCTTC
CATSTDLAAYNEQFF
>TRBD2|TRBJ2-2|many|TRBV18
TGTGCCAGCTCACTGGGAAGGACTAGCGGAAACACCGGGGAGCTGTTTTTT
CASSLGRTSGNTGELFF
>NA|TRBJ2-1|few|TRBV4-2
TGTGCCAGCAGCCAAGATTTGCAGGTAGCGGAGCAGTTCTTC
CASSQDLQVAEQFF
>TRBD2|TRBJ2-7|many|TRBV20-1
TGCAGTGCTAGGTGGACTAGCGGGGGGAACGAGCAGTACTTC
CSARWTSGGNEQYF
>NA|TRBJ1-5|few|TRBV7-8
TGTGCCAGCAGCTTCGCCCGAGGGTATAGCAATCAGCCCCAGCATTTT
CASSFARGYSNQPQHF
>NA|TRBJ2-4|many|TRBV7-8
TGTGCCAGCAGCAGGACGGACGGTCCCCGAACCATTCAGTACTTC
CASSRTDGPRTIQYF